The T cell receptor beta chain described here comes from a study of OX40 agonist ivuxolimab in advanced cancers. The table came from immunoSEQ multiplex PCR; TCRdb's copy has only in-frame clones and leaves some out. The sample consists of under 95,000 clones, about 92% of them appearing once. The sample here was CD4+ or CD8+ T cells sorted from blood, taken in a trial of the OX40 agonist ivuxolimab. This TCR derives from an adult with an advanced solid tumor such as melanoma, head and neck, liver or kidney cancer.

CDR3 nucleotide sequence: TGTGCCAGCAGCGGCACGGGTGGTAATTCACCCCTCCACTTT. Encoded protein: CASSGTGGNSPLHF. The chain is built from TRBV7-8 and TRBJ1-6; no firm D call. This CDR3 has 14 amino acids. Germline lookup yields CDR1 SGHVS and CDR2 FQNEAQ. Trimming took 5 bases from V and 6 from J, leaving 11 bases between them.